This passage covers 26 T cell receptor beta chains from one sample sequenced in a study of OX40 agonist ivuxolimab in advanced cancers. Assay: immunoSEQ multiplex PCR; the TCRdb copy retains only in-frame clones and omits some. Among approximately 65,000 clones listed, 65% to 85% were seen once. The sample here was CD4+ or CD8+ T cells sorted from blood, taken in a trial of the OX40 agonist ivuxolimab. These receptors originate from an adult with an advanced solid tumor such as melanoma, head and neck, liver or kidney cancer.

The genes are TRBV7-2 and TRBJ1-2, with 7 bases identical to TRBD1. The CDR3 spans 14 residues. Germline V CDR1 and CDR2: SGHTA, FQGNSA. V shed 5 bases and J 7 bases; nucleotides not matched to a gene: 10. The chain's CDR3 is CASSLARQGSGYTF. The DNA for the CDR3 is TGTGCCAGCAGCCTCGCAAGACAGGGAAGTGGCTACACCTTC.

Comments on this clone: No DNA is shown, since the ends of the CDR3 on it are uncertain; the CDR3 is the one TCRdb lists. The chain carries TRBV21-1 and TRBJ2-4; the D call TRBD2 from the table was never checked on the DNA. TRBV21-1 is a listed pseudogene. The length of the CDR3 is 19 amino acids, counting both ends. CDR3 sequence: CASSKKFAGGTLAKNIQYF.

On this clone itself: Other DNA sequences in the sample encode the same CDR3. The J gene is TRBJ1-5, the V gene TRBV6-5; D is uncertain. Germline V lookup: CDR1 MNHEY, CDR2 SVGAGI. CDR3 length equals 13 residues. Trimming removed 0 bases from V and 5 bases from J, with 5 bases in between. The CDR3 spells CASSYSRYQPQHF. CDR3 sequence (DNA): TGTGCCAGCAGTTACTCGAGGTATCAGCCCCAGCATTTT.

The rearrangement joins TRBV18 to TRBJ1-2, with D unclear. The CDR3 spans 15 residues. V was clipped by 2 bases and J by 0 bases, with 10 bases between them. Germline CDR1 reads KGHSH; CDR2 reads LQKENI. CDR3 sequence: CASSPLEIANYGYTF. The CDR3 DNA reads as TGTGCCAGCTCACCATTAGAGATAGCTAACTATGGCTACACCTTC.

The rearrangement links TRBV13 to TRBJ2-5; 10 bases are a match to TRBD2. The CDR3 is 16 amino acids. V lost 4 bases to trimming and J lost 2 bases; unmatched junction nucleotides: 7. Germline V gene lookup returns CDR1 PRHDT and CDR2 FYEKMQ (reference sequence). CDR3 region: CASSSLAGGQQETQYF. The CDR3 nucleotides are TGTGCCAGCAGCTCATTAGCGGGGGGCCAACAAGAGACCCAGTACTTC.

The V and J genes are TRBV5-4 and TRBJ2-1, with TRBD1 identical over 9 bases. The CDR3 extends over 17 amino acids. Germline V gene sequence: CDR1 SGHNT, CDR2 YYREEE (reference sequence). J was trimmed by 0 bases and V by 0 bases; bases with no gene match: 4. CDR3 coding DNA: TGTGCCAGCAGCTTGGGGGGGGGACAGGGCTCCTACAATGAGCAGTTCTTC. Amino acids: CASSLGGGQGSYNEQFF. Filled out from reference TRBV5-4 and TRBJ2-1, the complete variable domain reads ETGVTQSPTHLIKTRGQQVTLRCSSQSGHNTVSWYQQALGQGPQFIFQYYREEENGRGNFPPRFSGLQFPNYSSELNVNALELDDSALYLCASSLGGGQGSYNEQFFGPGTRLTVL.

The J gene is TRBJ2-1, the V gene TRBV6-1; tentatively, D is TRBD2 (6 bases). Germline-derived CDR1 and CDR2 are MNHNS and SASEGT. V dropped 6 bases and J dropped 8 bases, with 20 bases sitting between them. The CDR3 is made up of 15 amino acids. The CDR3 DNA follows: TGTGCCAGCAGCCGGGACTCTGGGGGGTGGGATGAGCAGTTCTTC. This translates into CASSRDSGGWDEQFF.

Regarding this clone: Other DNA sequences of this sample code for an identical CDR3. The chain has TRBV5-1 and TRBJ2-7; 7 nucleotides line up with TRBD2. This CDR3 has 14 residues. The trim removed 5 bases at V and 10 bases at J, leaving 15 bases unmatched. The germline V gene encodes CDR1 SGHRS and CDR2 YFSETQ. The CDR3 region is CASREDVGGGEQYF. CDR3 bases: TGCGCCAGCAGGGAAGACGTGGGGGGGGGTGAACAGTACTTC.

The chain joins TRBV11-3 to TRBJ2-1; D is uncertain. The V end was cut by 3 bases, the J end by 3 bases, with 6 bases between. Looked up from germline, CDR1 is SGHNT and CDR2 is YENEEA. The CDR3 contains 13 residues. The CDR3 bases are TGTGCCAGCAGCTTGGACGGCTACAATGAGCAGTTCTTC. It translates to CASSLDGYNEQFF.

This chain connects TRBV7-9 to TRBJ2-5, with a weak D call TRBD2 (6 bases). Trimming left V 4 bases short and J 6 bases short, with 12 bases between. Looked up from germline, CDR1 is SEHNR and CDR2 is FQNEAQ (reference sequence). The CDR3 sequence is 13 residues long. For the CDR3, the DNA is TGTGCCAGCAGCTCGCCGGGGGAAAAGACCCAGTACTTC. It codes for CASSSPGEKTQYF.

This clone was seen once. The V and J genes are TRBV5-8 and TRBJ2-1; 7 nucleotides align to TRBD1. The V gene end was trimmed by 4 bases and the J gene end by 8 bases; junction bases not matched to a gene: 6. From germline, CDR1 is SGHTS and CDR2 YDEGEE. This CDR3 region has 13 residues. The CDR3 here is CASSTRQGYEQFF. CDR3 sequence (DNA): TGTGCCAGCAGCACCCGACAGGGCTATGAGCAGTTCTTC.

The V gene is TRBV18, the J gene TRBJ2-1; 8 bases are shared with TRBD1. The germline CDR1 and CDR2 sequences are KGHSH and LQKENI. After removal of 3 bases from V and 9 bases from J, the junction contained 7 bases not matched to a gene. The CDR3 totals 14 residues. The CDR3 loop reads CASSPTGTGIEQFF. The CDR3 DNA reads TGTGCCAGCTCACCTACCGGGACAGGAATTGAGCAGTTCTTC.

The CDR3 nucleotides read TGTGCCAGCCGGACACGGTTGAACACCGGGGAGCTGTTTTTT. Its protein is CASRTRLNTGELFF. The chain is built from TRBV19 and TRBJ2-2, with D tentatively TRBD1 (5 bases). Germline CDR1 LNHDA, CDR2 SQIVND (reference sequence). This CDR3 contains 14 residues. Trimming left V 9 bases short and J 1 base short, with 12 bases between.

This chain uses TRBV5-6 with TRBJ2-7; 13 positions agree with TRBD2. In germline, CDR1 is SGHDT, CDR2 YYEEEE. V trimming: 1 base; J trimming: 1 base; junction bases outside the gene matches: 11. The CDR3 has 19 residues. Here the CDR3 reads CASSLFTRLAGGPSYEQYF. The CDR3 DNA reads as TGTGCCAGCAGCTTGTTTACCCGACTAGCGGGAGGACCATCCTACGAGCAGTACTTC. The complete variable domain, with remaining parts taken from reference TRBV5-6 and TRBJ2-7, reads DAGVTQSPTHLIKTRGQQVTLRCSPKSGHDTVSWYQQALGQGPQFIFQYYEEEERQRGNFPDRFSGHQFPNYSSELNVNALLLGDSALYLCASSLFTRLAGGPSYEQYFGPGTRLTVT.

The chain employs TRBV4-1 and TRBJ2-3; D might be TRBD2 (6 bases). Trimming took 1 base from V and 0 from J, leaving 11 bases between them. The CDR3 spans 16 residues. Looked up from germline, CDR1 is MGHRA and CDR2 is YSYEKL. This CDR3 is CASSQGRDGSTDTQYF. The CDR3 DNA reads TGCGCCAGCAGCCAAGGGCGGGACGGGAGCACAGATACGCAGTATTTT.

The chain combines TRBV27 with TRBJ2-6, with 7 bases that match TRBD2. Germline CDR1 MNHEY, CDR2 SMNVEV (reference sequence). The trim removed 3 bases at V and 0 bases at J, leaving 8 bases unmatched. CDR3 length equals 18 residues. The CDR3 sequence is CASSLGGQGVSGANVLTF. In nucleotides, the CDR3 is TGTGCCAGCAGTTTGGGAGGGCAGGGTGTCTCTGGGGCCAACGTCCTGACTTTC.

The sample holds many counts of this clone. V and J are TRBV7-8 and TRBJ2-3, with a weak D call TRBD1 (5 bases). Germline-derived CDR1 and CDR2 are SGHVS and FQNEAQ. Trimming took 5 bases from V and 3 from J, leaving 9 bases between them. The CDR3 consists of 13 residues. Here the CDR3 DNA reads TGTGCCAGCAGCGCAAGACAGACAGATACGCAGTATTTT. Translated: CASSARQTDTQYF.

The rearrangement uses TRBV30 and TRBJ1-1; D gene ambiguous. Germline assignment: CDR1 GTSNPN and CDR2 SVGIG (reference sequence). The CDR3 covers 14 residues. Between the trimmed V and J ends, which lost 0 bases and 7 bases, there was a span of 15 bases. Here the CDR3 DNA reads TGTGCCTGGAGTGTTCCCAATGTAGACGGTGAAGCTTTCTTT. Amino acid sequence: CAWSVPNVDGEAFF.

This clone has at least ten counts. V is TRBV14 and J is TRBJ1-2; D remains unclear. From germline, CDR1 is SGHDN and CDR2 FVKESK. This CDR3 spans 13 amino acids. V was cut by 0 bases and J by 2 bases, with 4 bases left in between. Here the CDR3 DNA reads TGTGCCAGCAGCCAAGAACTGAACTATGGCTACACCTTC. It is translated as CASSQELNYGYTF.

The chain recombines TRBV6-5 with TRBJ2-2, with 7 bases matching TRBD2. The V segment lost 3 bases and the J segment 6 bases; nucleotides outside the gene matches: 7. The CDR3 is 15 residues long. The germline V gene has CDR1 MNHEY and CDR2 SVGAGI. The CDR3 DNA is TGTGCCAGCAGTTATAGCGGGTTGGACTCCGGGGAGCTGTTTTTT. This gives the protein CASSYSGLDSGELFF.

On this clone itself: Distinct nucleotide sequences in the sample also encode this CDR3. The V gene is TRBV28, the J gene TRBJ2-5; possibly TRBD1 for D (5 bases). Trimming removed 6 bases at V and 2 bases at J, with 10 bases between. This CDR3 is built from 13 residues. Germline V CDR1 and CDR2: MDHEN, SYDVKM. The CDR3 spells CASRTDPQETQYF. CDR3 coding DNA: TGTGCCAGCAGGACAGATCCGCAAGAGACCCAGTACTTC.

The J gene is TRBJ1-2, the V gene TRBV7-9, with no clear D. There are 13 residues in the CDR3. Germline loops: CDR1 SEHNR, CDR2 FQNEAQ (reference sequence). V lost 5 bases and J lost 4, with 11 bases in between. CDR3 protein: CASSPSALYGYTF. The CDR3 DNA is TGTGCCAGCAGCCCCTCCGCGCTCTATGGCTACACCTTC.

V gene TRBV4-2 combines with J gene TRBJ2-2, with 7 nucleotides matching TRBD2. J gave up 5 bases and V 1 base, and 1 base lay outside the gene matches. The CDR3 consists of 14 residues. Germline CDR1 LGHNA, CDR2 YNFKEQ. CDR3: CASSQVRGTGELFF. The CDR3 bases are TGTGCCAGCAGCCAAGTGCGGGGGACCGGGGAGCTGTTTTTT.

This chain joins TRBV11-2 and TRBJ2-3, with D perhaps being TRBD1 or TRBD2 (5 bases each). V was clipped by 3 bases and J by 0 bases, with 13 bases between them. Germline V gene lookup returns CDR1 SGHAT and CDR2 FQNNGV. This CDR3 is 16 amino acids long. The CDR3: CASSFLGTPSTDTQYF. CDR3 nucleotides: TGTGCCAGCAGCTTCCTAGGGACGCCGAGCACAGATACGCAGTATTTT.

The V gene is TRBV7-2, the J gene TRBJ2-3, with TRBD2 matching 10 bases. Germline loops: CDR1 SGHTA, CDR2 FQGNSA. The J segment lost 2 bases and the V segment lost 3 bases, leaving 5 bases of the junction unmatched. The CDR3 extends over 16 amino acids. CDR3: CASSFSGRPTTDTQYF. Here the CDR3 DNA reads TGTGCCAGCAGCTTTAGCGGGAGGCCTACCACAGATACGCAGTATTTT.

The chain couples TRBV28 to TRBJ2-1; 9 bases fit TRBD2. This CDR3 has 16 residues. From germline, CDR1 is MDHEN and CDR2 SYDVKM. J gave up 9 bases and V 4 bases, and 13 bases lay outside the gene matches. CDR3 nucleotides: TGTGCCAGCAGTTCTCCCCCCGGCGGGAGGGGGGGTGAGCAGTTCTTC. This gives the protein CASSSPPGGRGGEQFF.